A selection of T cell receptor beta chains follows, all from one sample in a study of memory CD4+ T cells and cytomegalovirus serostatus. The assay was immunoSEQ multiplex PCR, and TCRdb's table has in-frame clones only and misses some. The data show more than 45,000 clones, about 81% seen once. Sequenced sample: memory CD4+ T cells from blood. Receptors were obtained from an adult in good health and CMV-seronegative. Each CDR3 is given with its conserved first and last residue. Each record gives: D gene, J gene, clone size, CDR3 length, V gene, CDR3 DNA, CDR3 protein. A D gene is named only where the DNA matches it firmly. Not all rows give a size; the values are once, few, many and, for expanded clones, a class.

D gene: -; J gene: TRBJ1-2; clone size: -; CDR3 length: 11; V gene: TRBV20-1; CDR3 DNA: TGCAGTGCTAGAGAGGGTAATGGCTACACCTTC; CDR3 protein: CSAREGNGYTF
D gene: TRBD2; J gene: TRBJ2-1; clone size: few; CDR3 length: 15; V gene: TRBV7-9; CDR3 DNA: TGTGCCAGCAGCAACCCTAGCGGGATTCATGATGAGCAGTTCTTC; CDR3 protein: CASSNPSGIHDEQFF
D gene: -; J gene: TRBJ1-3; clone size: -; CDR3 length: 15; V gene: TRBV7-8; CDR3 DNA: TGTGCCAGCGGTGTCTGGAGACCCTCTGGAAACACCATATATTTT; CDR3 protein: CASGVWRPSGNTIYF
D gene: TRBD1; J gene: TRBJ1-5; clone size: -; CDR3 length: 15; V gene: TRBV4-3; CDR3 DNA: TGCGCCAGCAGCCAGAGGACAGGGCGAAATCAGCCCCAGCATTTT; CDR3 protein: CASSQRTGRNQPQHF
D gene: -; J gene: TRBJ2-1; clone size: -; CDR3 length: 14; V gene: TRBV5-1; CDR3 DNA: TGCGCCAGCAGCATTTTGAACGGGGGCTATGAGCAGTTCTTC; CDR3 protein: CASSILNGGYEQFF
D gene: -; J gene: TRBJ1-4; clone size: -; CDR3 length: 14; V gene: TRBV18; CDR3 DNA: TGTGCCAGCTCACCGGGACTGGGGAATGAAAAACTGTTTTTT; CDR3 protein: CASSPGLGNEKLFF
D gene: -; J gene: TRBJ1-5; clone size: -; CDR3 length: 14; V gene: TRBV6-5; CDR3 DNA: TGTGCCAGCGGGCGTGGGAGGGGCAATCAGCCCCAGCATTTT; CDR3 protein: CASGRGRGNQPQHF
D gene: -; J gene: TRBJ1-1; clone size: few; CDR3 length: 13; V gene: TRBV7-3; CDR3 DNA: TGTGCCAGCAGCTTAAAGGTGAACACTGAAGCTTTCTTT; CDR3 protein: CASSLKVNTEAFF
D gene: TRBD1; J gene: TRBJ2-7; clone size: -; CDR3 length: 14; V gene: TRBV5-1; CDR3 DNA: TGCGCCAGCAGCTCGACAGGGGACTCCTACGAGCAGTACTTC; CDR3 protein: CASSSTGDSYEQYF
D gene: TRBD1; J gene: TRBJ1-2; clone size: -; CDR3 length: 13; V gene: TRBV19; CDR3 DNA: TGTGCCAGTACCGACGGACAGGGCTATGGCTACACCTTC; CDR3 protein: CASTDGQGYGYTF
D gene: TRBD1; J gene: TRBJ2-5; clone size: -; CDR3 length: 15; V gene: TRBV5-1; CDR3 DNA: TGCGCCAGCAGCCTCGGACAGGGGTACCAAGAGACCCAGTACTTC; CDR3 protein: CASSLGQGYQETQYF
D gene: TRBD2; J gene: TRBJ2-1; clone size: -; CDR3 length: 15; V gene: TRBV30; CDR3 DNA: TGTGCCTGGAGCCCGGGACTAGCCTCCTACAATGAGCAGTTCTTC; CDR3 protein: CAWSPGLASYNEQFF
D gene: TRBD2; J gene: TRBJ2-1; clone size: -; CDR3 length: 15; V gene: TRBV7-8; CDR3 DNA: TGTGCCAGCAGGGCTAGGAAGCGGGAGGGGGAGGAGCAGTTCTTC; CDR3 protein: CASRARKREGEEQFF
D gene: TRBD2; J gene: TRBJ2-5; clone size: -; CDR3 length: 14; V gene: TRBV28; CDR3 DNA: TGTGCCAGCAGGATTGGTAGCGGGAAAGAGACCCAGTACTTC; CDR3 protein: CASRIGSGKETQYF
D gene: TRBD1; J gene: TRBJ1-1; clone size: -; CDR3 length: 13; V gene: TRBV18; CDR3 DNA: TGTGCCAGCTCCGAAGCGACAGGGTATGAAGCTTTCTTT; CDR3 protein: CASSEATGYEAFF
D gene: TRBD2; J gene: TRBJ2-1; clone size: -; CDR3 length: 15; V gene: TRBV7-9; CDR3 DNA: TGTGCCAGCAGCTTAAGACTAGCGGGAGGGGATGAGCAGTTCTTC; CDR3 protein: CASSLRLAGGDEQFF
D gene: TRBD2; J gene: TRBJ2-7; clone size: -; CDR3 length: 17; V gene: TRBV13; CDR3 DNA: TGTGCCAGCAGCTTGGGGGGGGTTGAATACTCTTCCTACGAGCAGTACTTC; CDR3 protein: CASSLGGVEYSSYEQYF
D gene: -; J gene: TRBJ1-2; clone size: once; CDR3 length: 13; V gene: TRBV19; CDR3 DNA: TGTGCCAGTAGTATCCCTCGGGGCTATGGCTACACCTTC; CDR3 protein: CASSIPRGYGYTF
D gene: TRBD1; J gene: TRBJ1-5; clone size: -; CDR3 length: 14; V gene: TRBV28; CDR3 DNA: TGTGCCAGCAGTTCCGGGACAGGGGTCCAGCCCCAGCATTTT; CDR3 protein: CASSSGTGVQPQHF
D gene: -; J gene: TRBJ1-1; clone size: -; CDR3 length: 15; V gene: TRBV7-2; CDR3 DNA: TGTGCCAGCAGCTTACTTCAGTATGGGTTCGCTGAAGCTTTCTTT; CDR3 protein: CASSLLQYGFAEAFF
D gene: -; J gene: TRBJ2-7; clone size: -; CDR3 length: 15; V gene: TRBV5-1; CDR3 DNA: TGCGCCAGCACCCCATCAGGCGCCCCAGGGTACGAGCAGTACTTC; CDR3 protein: CASTPSGAPGYEQYF
D gene: TRBD1; J gene: TRBJ2-3; clone size: -; CDR3 length: 17; V gene: TRBV18; CDR3 DNA: TGTGCCAGCTCATCCCTAACCGGGACAGGGGACGCAGATACGCAGTATTTT; CDR3 protein: CASSSLTGTGDADTQYF
D gene: TRBD1; J gene: TRBJ1-5; clone size: -; CDR3 length: 15; V gene: TRBV29-1; CDR3 DNA: TGCAGCGCCCGGGGGGGACAGGGTAGCAATCAGCCCCAGCATTTT; CDR3 protein: CSARGGQGSNQPQHF
D gene: -; J gene: TRBJ2-1; clone size: -; CDR3 length: 14; V gene: TRBV11-1; CDR3 DNA: TGTGCCAGCAGCTTAAGCGGCCCGCGCAATGAGCAGTTCTTC; CDR3 protein: CASSLSGPRNEQFF
D gene: -; J gene: TRBJ1-1; clone size: -; CDR3 length: 15; V gene: TRBV30; CDR3 DNA: TGTGCCTGGAGCATCCCGAGGGGACGTAACACTGAAGCTTTCTTT; CDR3 protein: CAWSIPRGRNTEAFF
D gene: -; J gene: TRBJ1-2; clone size: -; CDR3 length: 16; V gene: TRBV5-4; CDR3 DNA: TGTGCCAGCAGCTTGGCCGGGGGGGGCGCTAACTATGGCTACACCTTC; CDR3 protein: CASSLAGGGANYGYTF
D gene: TRBD1; J gene: TRBJ2-7; clone size: few; CDR3 length: 16; V gene: TRBV14; CDR3 DNA: TGTGCCAGCAGCCAAGAGATCGCGCGACAGGGTGTCGGGCAGTACTTC; CDR3 protein: CASSQEIARQGVGQYF
D gene: -; J gene: TRBJ1-1; clone size: -; CDR3 length: 14; V gene: TRBV15; CDR3 DNA: TGTGCCACCTCCCTATTCAGGGGAAGGACTGAAGCTTTCTTT; CDR3 protein: CATSLFRGRTEAFF
D gene: TRBD1; J gene: TRBJ2-7; clone size: -; CDR3 length: 19; V gene: TRBV7-2; CDR3 DNA: TGTGCCAGCAGCTTATTCTTCCGTATCCGGGACAGGGGAGCAAACGAGCAGTACTTC; CDR3 protein: CASSLFFRIRDRGANEQYF
D gene: TRBD2; J gene: TRBJ2-1; clone size: once; CDR3 length: 15; V gene: TRBV16; CDR3 DNA: TGTGCCAGCAGCCAATCGCCTAGCGGGAGTCATGAGCAGTTCTTC; CDR3 protein: CASSQSPSGSHEQFF
D gene: -; J gene: TRBJ1-5; clone size: -; CDR3 length: 14; V gene: TRBV2; CDR3 DNA: TGTGCCAGCAGTCCGGACGGCCGCAATCAGCCCCAGCATTTT; CDR3 protein: CASSPDGRNQPQHF
D gene: -; J gene: TRBJ2-7; clone size: -; CDR3 length: 14; V gene: TRBV27; CDR3 DNA: TGTGCCAGCAGGCTTAACAGGGCCGCCTACGAGCAGTACTTC; CDR3 protein: CASRLNRAAYEQYF
D gene: -; J gene: TRBJ2-7; clone size: -; CDR3 length: 15; V gene: TRBV11-2; CDR3 DNA: TGTGCCAGCAGCTTAGACCCCGTCCGTCCTTACGAGCAGTACTTC; CDR3 protein: CASSLDPVRPYEQYF